This is a list of T cell receptor beta chains from one sample in a study of Ad26.COV2.S vaccination and SARS-CoV-2 variants. Assay used: immunoSEQ multiplex PCR; TCRdb lists only in-frame clones, some missing. The data hold 85,000 to 95,000 clones, with roughly 85% observed a single time. Sequenced material: peripheral blood, taken after recovery from COVID-19. The source is a human donor who had recovered from COVID-19. Each CDR3 is given without its conserved first and last residue. The order of the fields is J gene, V gene, clone size, CDR3 protein. For some rows the clone size is stated as once, few or many, or as a class when expanded; others skip it.

TRBJ1-6 | TRBV4-2 | . | ASSQDGKAVSPLH
TRBJ1-1 | TRBV5-4 | . | ASSPRGGMNTEAF
TRBJ2-3 | TRBV5-4 | . | ASSSRKQGTDTQY
TRBJ2-2 | TRBV28 | . | ASVLGGGRALRTGELF
TRBJ2-2 | TRBV9 | . | ASSVGSGDRTGELF
TRBJ1-5 | TRBV6-6 | . | ASSPGTVRNQPQH
TRBJ2-1 | TRBV27 | few | ASNREIAVYNEQF
TRBJ2-6 | TRBV29-1 | . | SVEEVRDRGFSGANVLT
TRBJ2-1 | TRBV25-1 | . | ASSLGNEQF
TRBJ1-1 | TRBV25-1 | . | ATRSSWSLTEAF
TRBJ2-7 | TRBV11-3 | . | ASSHRTGNEQY
TRBJ1-1 | TRBV28 | few | ASSLSGQLNTEAF
TRBJ2-2 | TRBV21-1 | few | ASSASRTSGNTGELF
TRBJ1-5 | TRBV24-1 | . | ATSQGGNQPQH
TRBJ2-2 | TRBV7-3 | . | ASSLPGSNTGELF